This TCR beta chain was documented in a study of vaccination effects on CD4 cells after COVID-19. Study information: All study participants received two doses of BNT162b2 or mRNA-1273 vaccine.

Under the ViraFEST assay, PBMC were stimulated with viral peptide pools so that antigen-specific CD4+ T cells expanded. Sequencing was performed afterwards. With 10 days of culture completed, CD4+ T cells were isolated. According to the study, vaccine recipients showed no prior SARS-CoV-2 infection and negative nucleocapsid antibodies. TCRdb's copy holds only in-frame clones and misses some; the assay was immunoSEQ multiplex PCR. Of around 71,000 clones detected, roughly 70% appear once; the ten largest clones hold less than 5%. Trimming stripped 3 bases from V and 4 bases from J, with 7 bases between. The CDR3 contains 13 residues. Germline assignment: CDR1 SEHNR and CDR2 FQNEAQ (reference sequence). Overall study findings and caveats: Convalescent patients were scarce, and early post-infection timepoints were absent.

Regarding this clone: The antigen remains undetermined.

Source: CD4+ T cells from PBMCs cultured with HCoV-OC43 spike peptides, taken before COVID-19 vaccination. The sample's subset: HCoV-OC43 spike overlapping peptide pool stimulation. The chain recombines TRBV7-9 with TRBJ1-3; D unclear. The receptor was derived from a human donor who received a COVID-19 vaccine. CDR3 region: CASSFYPGNTIYF. The DNA of the CDR3 is TGTGCCAGCAGCTTTTATCCGGGAAACACCATATATTTT. The variable domain in full, completed from reference TRBV7-9 and TRBJ1-3, reads DTGVSQNPRHKITKRGQNVTFRCDPISEHNRLYWYRQTLGQGPEFLTYFQNEAQLEKSRLLSDRFSAERPKGSFSTLEIQRTEQGDSAMYLCASSFYPGNTIYFGEGSWLTVV.